A selection of T cell receptor beta chains follows, all from one sample in a study of immune evolution from preneoplasia to lung adenocarcinoma. The method was immunoSEQ multiplex PCR; TCRdb's version includes in-frame clones alone and lacks a portion of them. The data hold 9,000 to 10,000 clones, with approximately 90% observed a single time. The specimen sequenced was FFPE invasive lung adenocarcinoma tissue. The origin of the receptors is a person aged 70 to 85 with invasive lung adenocarcinoma. Some clones in this sample may be carry-over from other donors' samples. Each CDR3 is given with its conserved first and last residue. A D gene is named only where the DNA matches it firmly. Expanded clones get a size class; other rows say once, few or many, or leave the size out.

j_gene	v_gene	len	d_gene	abundance	CDR3nt	CDR3aa
TRBJ2-5	TRBV4-2	16	.	.	TGTGCCAGCAGCCAAGAAGGTAGCCGCGGGTGGGAGACCCAGTACTTC	CASSQEGSRGWETQYF
TRBJ1-2	TRBV9	12	.	.	TGTGCCAGCAGCGTGGGCCTTCGCGGCTACACCTTC	CASSVGLRGYTF
TRBJ1-1	TRBV30	12	.	.	TGTGCCTGGAGTGTGAAGAACACTGAAGCTTTCTTT	CAWSVKNTEAFF
TRBJ1-1	TRBV18	12	TRBD1	.	TGTGCCAGCTCACCCGGGACAGAGGAAGCTTTCTTT	CASSPGTEEAFF
TRBJ2-3	TRBV29-1	15	.	.	TGCAGCGTTGGCCGAGGGATCTTCGGCACAGATACGCAGTATTTT	CSVGRGIFGTDTQYF
TRBJ2-7	TRBV30	14	TRBD1	few	TGTGCCTGGAGTGCCCGACAGGGGGCACACGAGCAGTACTTC	CAWSARQGAHEQYF
TRBJ2-5	TRBV28	16	TRBD1	.	TGTGCCAGCAGTGAACAGGGGGCGATTTCTCAAGAGACCCAGTACTTC	CASSEQGAISQETQYF
TRBJ2-5	TRBV28	11	.	.	TGTGCCAGCAGCACACAGGAGACCCAGTACTTC	CASSTQETQYF
TRBJ1-2	TRBV9	14	.	.	TGTGCCAGCAGCGCCTACAACATTAACTATGGCTACACCTTC	CASSAYNINYGYTF
TRBJ1-5	TRBV6-5	14	.	once	TGTGCCAGCAGCCCCGACGGAAGCAATCAGCCCCAGCATTTT	CASSPDGSNQPQHF
TRBJ2-3	TRBV9	15	TRBD2	.	TGTGCCAGCAGCGTAGGCGGGAGCAGCACAGATACGCAGTATTTT	CASSVGGSSTDTQYF
TRBJ2-3	TRBV29-1	15	TRBD2	.	TGCAGCTCAATACCCGGGGCGGGAGTCACAGATACGCAGTATTTT	CSSIPGAGVTDTQYF
TRBJ1-1	TRBV30	14	.	.	TGTGCCTGGAGGCAACAGGGAAAGGGGGTTGTGGCTTTCTTT	CAWRQQGKGVVAFF
TRBJ1-2	TRBV29-1	12	.	.	TGCAGCGTCAGGACTTCGAACTATGGCTACACCTTC	CSVRTSNYGYTF
TRBJ1-5	TRBV2	14	.	.	TGTGCCAGCAGTGATCCAGGTTTCCATCAGCCCCAGCATTTT	CASSDPGFHQPQHF
TRBJ1-3	TRBV28	17	.	.	TGTGCCAGCAGTTTACTCCCCGAAGCGGACTCTGGAAACACCATATATTTT	CASSLLPEADSGNTIYF
TRBJ2-3	TRBV28	15	TRBD2	.	TGTGCCAGCAGTCCCCCGGGGGGGCGTACAGATACGCAGTATTTT	CASSPPGGRTDTQYF
TRBJ2-7	TRBV7-8	14	TRBD1	.	TGTGCCAGCAGCTTAGGGGACAGGGACCACGAGCAGTACTTC	CASSLGDRDHEQYF
TRBJ2-5	TRBV6-1	17	.	.	TGTGCCAGCAGTGAAGAGGGGGGGACAGCGGGGTTGGAGACCCAGTACTTC	CASSEEGGTAGLETQYF
TRBJ2-3	TRBV6-1	14	TRBD2	once	TGTGCCAGCACGGCGGGGGGGCCGAGAGATACGCAGTATTTT	CASTAGGPRDTQYF